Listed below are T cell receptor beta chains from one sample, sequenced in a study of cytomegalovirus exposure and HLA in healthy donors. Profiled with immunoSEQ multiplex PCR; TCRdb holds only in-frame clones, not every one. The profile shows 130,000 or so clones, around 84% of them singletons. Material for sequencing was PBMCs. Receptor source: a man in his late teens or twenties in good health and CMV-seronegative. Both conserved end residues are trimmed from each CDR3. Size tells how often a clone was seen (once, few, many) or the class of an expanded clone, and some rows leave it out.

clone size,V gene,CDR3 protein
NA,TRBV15,ATSRDLRVRQGGNQPQH
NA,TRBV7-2,ASSPGGGAGLLEQY
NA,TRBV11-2,ASSAGGIGQY
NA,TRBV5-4,ASSKDRAFGTEAF
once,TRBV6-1,ASSEVPTGLRYNEQF
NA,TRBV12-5,ASGLGQGRIQPQH
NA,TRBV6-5,ASSDLDRGLY
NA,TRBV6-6,ASIRTESYEQY
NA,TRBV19,ASSIDRVQTYEQY
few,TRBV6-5,ASKMKGSGNTIY
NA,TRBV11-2,ASSTGQFYEQY
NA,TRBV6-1,ASSEGGDRKQY
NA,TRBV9,ASSVGVAGTTGELF
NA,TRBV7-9,ASIGGSYEQY
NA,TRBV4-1,ASSQLSIGRGQSEPEAF
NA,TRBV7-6,ASSLSSFYNEQF
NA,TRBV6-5,ASSPWTGSTEAF
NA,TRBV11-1,ASSLQGKGNNSPLH
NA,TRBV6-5,ASSYTGQGNTEAF
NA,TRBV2,ASKAGYSNQPQH
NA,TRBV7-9,ASSSLKGGQMNTEAF
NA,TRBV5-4,ASSLDRRHGGTEAF
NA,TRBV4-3,ASSQDSRGVYTEAF
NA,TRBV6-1,ASRATLEQY
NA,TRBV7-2,ASSFVRGSYEQY
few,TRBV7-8,ASSLTGGGVKLF
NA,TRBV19,ASSPGGGEQPQH
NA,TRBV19,ASSEALNTEAF
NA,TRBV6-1,ASSELAGGSYNEQF
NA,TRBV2,ASRRQGASYEQY
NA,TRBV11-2,ASSPSRGWAEAF
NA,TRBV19,ASSIGRDQPQH
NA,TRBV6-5,ASSLAGAGADTQY
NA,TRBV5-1,ASSRIGTSSNEQY
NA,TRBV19,ASSPPRGSVGYEQY
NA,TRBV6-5,ASSYRTGGRNTEAF
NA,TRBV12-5,ASGLRGAAGELF
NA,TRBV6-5,ASSDRGRMTEAF
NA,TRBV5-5,ASSLRVNEQF
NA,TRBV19,ASRLTDYSGNTIY
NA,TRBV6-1,ASTGQVGGYT
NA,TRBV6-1,ASTPGEGRGYT
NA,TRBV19,ASKEGPGTEAF
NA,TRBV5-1,ASSFSLAGGPVGEQY
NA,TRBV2,ASRTGGDYGYT
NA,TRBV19,ASSVDRARVDTQY
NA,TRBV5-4,ASSFQGAEGYT
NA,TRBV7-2,ASSPAVGFYEQY
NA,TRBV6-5,ASSTHRGSEAF
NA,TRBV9,ASSPQTGAVTDTQY
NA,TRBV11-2,ASSPRNTEAF
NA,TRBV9,ASNEGANTEAF
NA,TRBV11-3,ASSPLSRDRVHETQY
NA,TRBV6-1,ASSPRTGVETQY
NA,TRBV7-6,ASSLHGGPDQPQH
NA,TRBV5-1,ASSRGSTDTQY
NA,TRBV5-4,ASSWTSGGALGTDTQY
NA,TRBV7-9,ASSLLQGLEGYT
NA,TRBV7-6,ASSSNPGQGRLETQY
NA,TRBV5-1,ASSGGDRANEQF